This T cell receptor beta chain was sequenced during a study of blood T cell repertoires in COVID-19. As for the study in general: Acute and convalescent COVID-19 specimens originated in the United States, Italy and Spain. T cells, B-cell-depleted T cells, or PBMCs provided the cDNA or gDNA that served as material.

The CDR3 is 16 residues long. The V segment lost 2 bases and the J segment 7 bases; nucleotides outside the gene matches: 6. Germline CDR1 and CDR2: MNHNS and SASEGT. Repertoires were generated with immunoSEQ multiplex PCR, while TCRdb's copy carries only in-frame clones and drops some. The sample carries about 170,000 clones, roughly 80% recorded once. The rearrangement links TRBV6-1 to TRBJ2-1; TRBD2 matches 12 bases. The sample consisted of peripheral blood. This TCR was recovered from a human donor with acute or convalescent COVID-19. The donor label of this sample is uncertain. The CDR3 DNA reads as TGTGCCAGCAGTGAAACACTAGCGGGGGGCGGGAATGAGCAGTTCTTC. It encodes CASSETLAGGGNEQFF.